This TCR beta chain was profiled in a study of Graves' ophthalmopathy and Graves' hyperthyroidism. Germline V gene lookup returns CDR1 MNHNS and CDR2 SASEGT. This CDR3 spans 17 amino acids. With 6 bases clipped from V and 2 bases from J, the junction kept 16 bases outside the gene matches. The study, taken as a whole, reports: Blood also contained most of the expanded thyroid clonotypes above 0.001 frequency.

A remark on this clonotype: Its antigen is undetermined.

As the template, RNA transcripts were used to amplify TCR beta CDR3 regions. A first-round RT-PCR used HTBI primers, followed by a second-round multiplex PCR. TCRdb re-called the multiplex PCR reads with MiXCR, one entry per CDR3 protein. This sample yields 170,000 or so distinct CDR3 sequences, of which 30% to 45% are seen a single time; approximately 9% belongs to the top ten. The gene calls are TRBV6-1 and TRBJ2-7, with TRBD2 identical over 7 bases. The sequence came from a man aged 25-45 years with Graves' ophthalmopathy. The source material was peripheral blood. CDR3 DNA: TGTGCCAGCAGGAGAGGTCTAGCGGAGAACCCCCCCTACGAGCAGTACTTC. Encoded protein: CASRRGLAENPPYEQYF.